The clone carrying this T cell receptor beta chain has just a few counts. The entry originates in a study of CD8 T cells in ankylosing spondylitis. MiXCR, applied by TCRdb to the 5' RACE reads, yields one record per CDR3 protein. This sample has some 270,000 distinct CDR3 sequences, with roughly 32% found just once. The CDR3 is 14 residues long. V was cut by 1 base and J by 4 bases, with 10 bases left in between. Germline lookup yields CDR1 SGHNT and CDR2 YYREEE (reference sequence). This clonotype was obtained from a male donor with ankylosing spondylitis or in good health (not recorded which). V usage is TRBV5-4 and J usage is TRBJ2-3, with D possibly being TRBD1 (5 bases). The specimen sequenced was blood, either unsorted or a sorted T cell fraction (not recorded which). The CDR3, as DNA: TGTGCCAGCAGCTTGAGGCAGGGATCAGATACGCAGTATTTT. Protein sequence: CASSLRQGSDTQYF.